This T cell receptor (beta chain) was identified during a study of OX40 agonist ivuxolimab in advanced cancers. Looking at the study overall: The group had a mean age of 60 years, ranged from about 23 to 85, and was roughly 80% male.

Germline V gene sequence: CDR1 SNHLY, CDR2 FYNNEI. J lost 5 bases, V lost 4 bases, and 2 bases had no gene match. CDR3 size: 14 residues. Clones were read by immunoSEQ multiplex PCR, and TCRdb kept only the in-frame ones, dropping some. The table records approximately 69,000 clones, around 90% of them present only once. The material sequenced was CD4+ or CD8+ T cells sorted from blood, taken in a trial of the OX40 agonist ivuxolimab. The rearrangement uses TRBV2 and TRBJ1-5, with 10 nucleotides matching TRBD1. The TCR comes from an adult with an advanced solid tumor such as melanoma, head and neck, liver or kidney cancer. The CDR3 sequence: CASSVGTGDQPQHF. As DNA, the CDR3 is TGTGCCAGCAGTGTTGGGACAGGGGATCAGCCCCAGCATTTT.